This TCR beta chain was captured in a study of blood T cell repertoires in COVID-19. Study as a whole: From the United States, Italy and Spain came samples of acute and convalescent COVID-19. In each case, the material was cDNA or gDNA derived from T cells, B-cell-depleted T cells, or PBMCs.

Symptom resolution, clearance, or two negative PCRs marked the recovered donors of Cohort 3. Per the original methods: Cell counts per sample came from amplifying reference gene primers. Generated by immunoSEQ multiplex PCR, the TCRdb table keeps only in-frame clones and is missing some. That table supplies the V and J calls and clone size; D and trimming were determined from the DNA. The sample comprises about 370,000 clones, around 87% of which are singletons, and around 1% rests with the top ten. This clone was recorded only once. Specimen: PBMCs or T cells enriched from blood (not recorded which). This clonotype originated in a man younger than 30 who had recovered from COVID-19.

The CDR3 nucleotides read TGTGCCAGCCTTGGGACAGGATTGGTATCTGGGGCCAACGTCCTGACTTTC. Amino acids: CASLGTGLVSGANVLTF. The chain is built from TRBV28 and TRBJ2-6; 8 nucleotides line up with TRBD1. The trim removed 8 bases at V and 1 base at J, leaving 10 bases unmatched. CDR3 length: 17 amino acids. Germline V gene data show CDR1 as MDHEN and CDR2 as SYDVKM. The complete variable domain, with remaining parts taken from reference TRBV28 and TRBJ2-6, reads DVKVTQSSRYLVKRTGEKVFLECVQDMDHENMFWYRQDPGLGLRLIYFSYDVKMKEKGDIPEGYSVSREKKERFSLILESASTNQTSMYLCASLGTGLVSGANVLTFGAGSRLTVL.